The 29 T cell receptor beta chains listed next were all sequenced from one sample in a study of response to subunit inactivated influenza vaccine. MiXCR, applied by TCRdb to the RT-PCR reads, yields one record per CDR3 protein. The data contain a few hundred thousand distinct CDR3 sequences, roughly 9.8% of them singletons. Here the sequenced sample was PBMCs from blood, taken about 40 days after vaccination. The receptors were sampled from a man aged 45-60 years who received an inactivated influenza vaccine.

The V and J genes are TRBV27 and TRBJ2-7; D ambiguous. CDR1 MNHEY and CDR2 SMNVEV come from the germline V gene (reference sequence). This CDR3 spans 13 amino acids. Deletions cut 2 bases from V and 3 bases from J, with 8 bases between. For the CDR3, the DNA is TGTGCCAGCAGTTTACAACCACTCTACGAGCAGTACTTC. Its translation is CASSLQPLYEQYF.

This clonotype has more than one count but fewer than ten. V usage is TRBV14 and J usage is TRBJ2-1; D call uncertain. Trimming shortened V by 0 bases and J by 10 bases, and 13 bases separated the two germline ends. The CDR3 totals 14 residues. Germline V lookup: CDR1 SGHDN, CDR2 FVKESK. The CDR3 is CASSQDRQSREQFF. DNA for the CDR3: TGTGCCAGCAGCCAAGATAGGCAGTCAAGGGAGCAGTTCTTC. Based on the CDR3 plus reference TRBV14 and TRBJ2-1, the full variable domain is EAGVTQFPSHSVIEKGQTVTLRCDPISGHDNLYWYRRVMGKEIKFLLHFVKESKQDESGMPNNRFLAERTGGTYSTLKVQPAELEDSGVYFCASSQDRQSREQFFGPGTRLTVL.

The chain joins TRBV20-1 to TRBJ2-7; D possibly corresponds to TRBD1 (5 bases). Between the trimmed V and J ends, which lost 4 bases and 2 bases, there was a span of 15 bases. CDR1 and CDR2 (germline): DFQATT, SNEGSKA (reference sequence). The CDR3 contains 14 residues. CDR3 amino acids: CSAKGILAAYEQYF. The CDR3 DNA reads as TGCAGTGCTAAGGGGATTTTAGCAGCCTACGAGCAGTACTTC.

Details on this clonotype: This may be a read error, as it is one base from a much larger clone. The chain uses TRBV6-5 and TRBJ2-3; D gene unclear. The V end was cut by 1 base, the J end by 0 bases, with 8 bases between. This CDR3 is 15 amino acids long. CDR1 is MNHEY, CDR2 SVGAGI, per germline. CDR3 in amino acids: CASSYLPLSTDTQYF. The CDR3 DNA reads TGTGCCAGCAGTTACTTGCCGCTTAGCACAGATACGCAGTATTTT.

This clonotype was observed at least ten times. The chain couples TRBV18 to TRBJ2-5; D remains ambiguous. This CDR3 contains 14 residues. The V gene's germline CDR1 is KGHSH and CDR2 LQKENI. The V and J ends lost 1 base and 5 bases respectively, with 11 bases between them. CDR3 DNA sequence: TGTGCCAGCTCACCACTGCGGTCTGACGAGACCCAGTACTTC. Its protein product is CASSPLRSDETQYF.

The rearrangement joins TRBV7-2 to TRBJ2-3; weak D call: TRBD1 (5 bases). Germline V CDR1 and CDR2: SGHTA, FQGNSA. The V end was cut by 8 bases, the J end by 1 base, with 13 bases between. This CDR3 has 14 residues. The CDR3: CASRARAGTDTQYF. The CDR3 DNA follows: TGTGCCAGCCGGGCCAGGGCGGGCACAGATACGCAGTATTTT.

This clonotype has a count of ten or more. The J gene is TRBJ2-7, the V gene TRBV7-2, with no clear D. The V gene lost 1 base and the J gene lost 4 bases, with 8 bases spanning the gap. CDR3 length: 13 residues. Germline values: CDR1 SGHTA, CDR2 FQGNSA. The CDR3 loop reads CASSLVVDYEQYF. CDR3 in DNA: TGTGCCAGCAGCTTAGTGGTGGATTACGAGCAGTACTTC.

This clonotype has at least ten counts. The CDR3 protein is CAIAGGSEQYF. CDR3 nucleotide sequence: TGTGCCATCGCAGGGGGGAGCGAGCAGTACTTC. The rearrangement joins TRBV10-3 to TRBJ2-7; perhaps TRBD1 as D (7 bases). CDR3 length: 11 amino acids. Trimming stripped 8 bases from V and 6 bases from J, with 11 bases between. The germline V gene has CDR1 ENHRY and CDR2 SYGVKD.

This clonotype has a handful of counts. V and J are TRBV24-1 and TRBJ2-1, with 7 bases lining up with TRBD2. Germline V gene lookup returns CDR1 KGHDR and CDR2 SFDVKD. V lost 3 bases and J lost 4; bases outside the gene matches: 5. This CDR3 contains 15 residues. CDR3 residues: CATSDQSGMYNEQFF. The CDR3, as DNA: TGTGCCACCAGTGATCAAAGCGGGATGTACAATGAGCAGTTCTTC.

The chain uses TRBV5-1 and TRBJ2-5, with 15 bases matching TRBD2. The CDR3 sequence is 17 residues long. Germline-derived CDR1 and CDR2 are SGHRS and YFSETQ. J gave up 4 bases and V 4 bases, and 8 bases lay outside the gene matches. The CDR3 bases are TGCGCCAGCAGCCCGCGGGGACTAGCGGGAGGCACAGAGACCCAGTACTTC. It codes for CASSPRGLAGGTETQYF.

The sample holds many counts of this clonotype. The CDR3 DNA reads as TGCAGTGCTAGAGATCAGGCGGGAGGAAACAATGAGCAGTTCTTC. The encoded protein is CSARDQAGGNNEQFF. The rearrangement links TRBV20-1 to TRBJ2-1, with TRBD2 matching 8 bases. Per the germline V gene, CDR1 is DFQATT and CDR2 is SNEGSKA (reference sequence). This CDR3 spans 15 amino acids. V trimming: 0 bases; J trimming: 5 bases; junction bases outside the gene matches: 6.

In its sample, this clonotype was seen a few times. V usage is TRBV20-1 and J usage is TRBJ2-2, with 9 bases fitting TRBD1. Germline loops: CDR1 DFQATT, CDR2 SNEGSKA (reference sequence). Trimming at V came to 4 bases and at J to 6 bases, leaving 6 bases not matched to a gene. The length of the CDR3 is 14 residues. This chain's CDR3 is CSAIRDRVAGELFF. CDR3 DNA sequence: TGCAGTGCTATCCGGGACAGGGTGGCCGGGGAGCTGTTTTTT.

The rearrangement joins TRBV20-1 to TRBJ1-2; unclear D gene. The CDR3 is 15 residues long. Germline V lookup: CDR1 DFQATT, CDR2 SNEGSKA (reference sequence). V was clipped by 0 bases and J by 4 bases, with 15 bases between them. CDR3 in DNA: TGCAGTGCTAGAGATCACACACGGACGGGCTATGGCTACACCTTC. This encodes CSARDHTRTGYGYTF.

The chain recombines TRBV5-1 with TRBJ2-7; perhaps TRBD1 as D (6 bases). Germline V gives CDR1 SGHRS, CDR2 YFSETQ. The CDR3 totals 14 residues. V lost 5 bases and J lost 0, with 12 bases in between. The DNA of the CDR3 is TGCGCCAGCAGACCCACAGGGATCTCCTACGAGCAGTACTTC. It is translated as CASRPTGISYEQYF.

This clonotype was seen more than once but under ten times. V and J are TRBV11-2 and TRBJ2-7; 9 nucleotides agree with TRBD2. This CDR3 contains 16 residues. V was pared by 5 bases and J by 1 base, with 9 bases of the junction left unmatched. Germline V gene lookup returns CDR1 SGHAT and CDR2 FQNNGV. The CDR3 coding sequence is TGTGCCAGCAGCCCCCGAGGAGCGGGAGGATCCTACGAGCAGTACTTC. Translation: CASSPRGAGGSYEQYF.

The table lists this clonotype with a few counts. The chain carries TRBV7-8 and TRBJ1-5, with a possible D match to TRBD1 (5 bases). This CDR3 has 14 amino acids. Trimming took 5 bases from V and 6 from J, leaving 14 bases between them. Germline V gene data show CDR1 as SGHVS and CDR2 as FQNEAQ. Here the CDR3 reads CASSPLGVGQPQHF. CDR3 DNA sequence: TGTGCCAGCAGCCCACTGGGGGTGGGTCAGCCCCAGCATTTT.

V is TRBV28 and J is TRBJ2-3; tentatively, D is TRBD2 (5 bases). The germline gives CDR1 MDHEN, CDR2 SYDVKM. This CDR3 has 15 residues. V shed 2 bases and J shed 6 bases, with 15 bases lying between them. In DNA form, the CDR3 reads TGTGCCAGCAGTTTAGGTGCGGGCATGACGGATACGCAGTATTTT. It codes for CASSLGAGMTDTQYF.

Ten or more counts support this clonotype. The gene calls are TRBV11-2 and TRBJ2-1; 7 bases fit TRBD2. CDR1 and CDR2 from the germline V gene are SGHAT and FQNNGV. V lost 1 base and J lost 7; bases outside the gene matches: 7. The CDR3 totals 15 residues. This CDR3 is CASSLVQWGGNEQFF. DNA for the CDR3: TGTGCCAGCAGCTTAGTACAGTGGGGGGGAAATGAGCAGTTCTTC.

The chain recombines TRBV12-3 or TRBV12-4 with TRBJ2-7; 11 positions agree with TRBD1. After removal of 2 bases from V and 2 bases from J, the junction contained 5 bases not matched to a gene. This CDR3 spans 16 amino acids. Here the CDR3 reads CASSLIQGQGAYEQYF. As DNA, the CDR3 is TGTGCCAGCAGTTTAATACAGGGACAGGGGGCCTACGAGCAGTACTTC.

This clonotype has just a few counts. CDR3 nucleotides: TGTGCCACCAGTGACCACCCGCCGGGACAGGTGCCTCCAGATACGCAGTATTTT. This sequence encodes CATSDHPPGQVPPDTQYF. The chain uses TRBV24-1 and TRBJ2-3; 8 bases match TRBD1. This CDR3 has 18 residues. After removal of 4 bases from V and 4 bases from J, the junction contained 15 bases not matched to a gene. Germline CDR1 and CDR2: KGHDR and SFDVKD.

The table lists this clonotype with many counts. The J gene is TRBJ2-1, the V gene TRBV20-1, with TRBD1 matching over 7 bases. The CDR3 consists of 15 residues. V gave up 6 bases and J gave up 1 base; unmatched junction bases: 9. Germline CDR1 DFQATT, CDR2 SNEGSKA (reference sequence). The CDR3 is CSAATGPLSYNEQFF. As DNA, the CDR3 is TGCAGTGCGGCGACAGGGCCACTATCCTACAATGAGCAGTTCTTC.

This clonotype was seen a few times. The CDR3 DNA follows: TGTGCCAGCAGCCAAGACCCGGGGAGGGTGAGGGCTTTCTTT. This sequence encodes CASSQDPGRVRAFF. The V gene is TRBV3-1, the J gene TRBJ1-1; D call uncertain. From germline, CDR1 is LGHDT and CDR2 YNNKEL (reference sequence). V shed 0 bases and J shed 11 bases, with 16 bases lying between them. This CDR3 has 14 residues.

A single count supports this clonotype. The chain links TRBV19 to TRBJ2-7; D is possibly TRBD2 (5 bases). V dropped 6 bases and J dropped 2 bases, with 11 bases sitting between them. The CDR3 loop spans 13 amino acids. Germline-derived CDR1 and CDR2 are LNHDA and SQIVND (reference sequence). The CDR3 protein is CASSRTLTYEQYF. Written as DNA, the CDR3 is TGTGCCAGTAGCCGGACTCTGACCTACGAGCAGTACTTC.

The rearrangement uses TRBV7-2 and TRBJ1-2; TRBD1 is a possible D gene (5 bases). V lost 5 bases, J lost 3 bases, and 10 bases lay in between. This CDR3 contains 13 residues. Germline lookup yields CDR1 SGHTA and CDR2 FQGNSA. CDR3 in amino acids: CASSEGKHYGYTF. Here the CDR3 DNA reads TGTGCCAGCAGCGAGGGGAAGCACTATGGCTACACCTTC.

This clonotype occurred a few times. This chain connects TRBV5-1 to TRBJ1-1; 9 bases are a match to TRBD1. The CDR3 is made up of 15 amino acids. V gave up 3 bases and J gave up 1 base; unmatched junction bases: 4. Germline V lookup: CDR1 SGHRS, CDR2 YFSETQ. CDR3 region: CASSSETGGNTEAFF. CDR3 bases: TGCGCCAGCAGCTCGGAGACAGGGGGGAACACTGAAGCTTTCTTT. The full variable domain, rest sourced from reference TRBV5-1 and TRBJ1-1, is KAGVTQTPRYLIKTRGQQVTLSCSPISGHRSVSWYQQTPGQGLQFLFEYFSETQRNKGNFPGRFSGRQFSNSRSEMNVSTLELGDSALYLCASSSETGGNTEAFFGQGTRLTVV.

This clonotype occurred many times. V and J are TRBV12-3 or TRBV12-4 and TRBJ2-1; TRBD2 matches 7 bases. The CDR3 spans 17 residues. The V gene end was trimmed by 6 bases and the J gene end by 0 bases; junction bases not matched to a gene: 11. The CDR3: CASRQRSSGSSYNEQFF. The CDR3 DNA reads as TGTGCCAGCAGGCAACGTTCTAGCGGAAGCTCCTACAATGAGCAGTTCTTC.

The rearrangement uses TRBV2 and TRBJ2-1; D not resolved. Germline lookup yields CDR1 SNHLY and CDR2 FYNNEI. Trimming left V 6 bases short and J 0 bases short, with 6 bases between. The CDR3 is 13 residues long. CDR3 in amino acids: CASRLSSYNEQFF. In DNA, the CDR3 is TGTGCCAGCAGACTGAGCTCCTACAATGAGCAGTTCTTC.

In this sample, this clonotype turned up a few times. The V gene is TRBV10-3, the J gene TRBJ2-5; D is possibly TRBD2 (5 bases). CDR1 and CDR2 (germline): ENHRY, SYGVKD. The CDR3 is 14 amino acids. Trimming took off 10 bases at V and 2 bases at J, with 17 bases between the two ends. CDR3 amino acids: CATKHRGSQETQYF. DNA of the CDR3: TGTGCCACAAAACATCGGGGTTCACAAGAGACCCAGTACTTC.

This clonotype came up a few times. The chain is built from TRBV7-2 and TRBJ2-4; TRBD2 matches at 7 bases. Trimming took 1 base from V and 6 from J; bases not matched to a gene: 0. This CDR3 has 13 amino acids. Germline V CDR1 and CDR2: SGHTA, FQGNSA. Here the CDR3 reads CASSLGTRNIQYF. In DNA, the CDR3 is TGTGCCAGCAGCTTAGGGACTAGAAACATTCAGTACTTC. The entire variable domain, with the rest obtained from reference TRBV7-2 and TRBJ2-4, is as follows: GAGVSQSPSNKVTEKGKDVELRCDPISGHTALYWYRQSLGQGLEFLIYFQGNSAPDKSGLPSDRFSAERTGGSVSTLTIQRTQQEDSAVYLCASSLGTRNIQYFGAGTRLSVL.